Sequencing of this T cell receptor beta chain was carried out in a study of cytomegalovirus exposure and HLA in healthy donors. V was shortened by 0 bases and J by 5 bases, with 10 bases between the two germline ends. CDR3 length: 15 amino acids. Germline CDR1 and CDR2: SGHTA and FQGNSA. This clone was seen only a few times. The antigen is not known. Whole-study results and caveats: A missense variant in DCLRE1C was later tied to TCR beta V- and J-gene trimming.

PCR employed 60 Vbeta and 13 Jbeta primers. The protocol was immunoSEQ multiplex PCR, while the TCRdb copy is restricted to in-frame clones and leaves out a portion. The sample includes some 130,000 clones, around 76% seen only once; the top ten take roughly 7.3%. The chain combines TRBV7-2 with TRBJ2-2; D possibly corresponds to TRBD1 (6 bases). This TCR was sampled from a male donor in good health and CMV-seronegative. Sequencing was performed on PBMCs. In nucleotides, the CDR3 is TGTGCCAGCAGCTTAGCACAGGGCAGGACCGGGGAGCTGTTTTTT. Translation gives CASSLAQGRTGELFF.